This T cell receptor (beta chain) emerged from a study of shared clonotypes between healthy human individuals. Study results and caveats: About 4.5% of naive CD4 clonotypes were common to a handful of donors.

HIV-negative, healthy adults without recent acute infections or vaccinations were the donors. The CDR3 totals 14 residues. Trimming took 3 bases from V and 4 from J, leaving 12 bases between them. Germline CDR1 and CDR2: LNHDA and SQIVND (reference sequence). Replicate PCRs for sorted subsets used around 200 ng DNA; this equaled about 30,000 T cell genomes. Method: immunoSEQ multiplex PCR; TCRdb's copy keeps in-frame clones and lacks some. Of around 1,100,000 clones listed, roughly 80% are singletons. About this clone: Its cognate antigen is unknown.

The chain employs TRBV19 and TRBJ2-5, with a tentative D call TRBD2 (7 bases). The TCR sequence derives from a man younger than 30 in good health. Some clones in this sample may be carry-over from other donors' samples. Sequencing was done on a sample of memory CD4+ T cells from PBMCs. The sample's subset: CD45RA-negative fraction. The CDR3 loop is CASSIRGARETQYF. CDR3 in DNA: TGTGCCAGTAGTATCCGGGGGGCTCGAGAGACCCAGTACTTC. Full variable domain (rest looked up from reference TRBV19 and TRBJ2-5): DGGITQSPKYLFRKEGQNVTLSCEQNLNHDAMYWYRQDPGQGLRLIYYSQIVNDFQKGDIAEGYSVSREKKESFPLTVTSAQKNPTAFYLCASSIRGARETQYFGPGTRLLVL.